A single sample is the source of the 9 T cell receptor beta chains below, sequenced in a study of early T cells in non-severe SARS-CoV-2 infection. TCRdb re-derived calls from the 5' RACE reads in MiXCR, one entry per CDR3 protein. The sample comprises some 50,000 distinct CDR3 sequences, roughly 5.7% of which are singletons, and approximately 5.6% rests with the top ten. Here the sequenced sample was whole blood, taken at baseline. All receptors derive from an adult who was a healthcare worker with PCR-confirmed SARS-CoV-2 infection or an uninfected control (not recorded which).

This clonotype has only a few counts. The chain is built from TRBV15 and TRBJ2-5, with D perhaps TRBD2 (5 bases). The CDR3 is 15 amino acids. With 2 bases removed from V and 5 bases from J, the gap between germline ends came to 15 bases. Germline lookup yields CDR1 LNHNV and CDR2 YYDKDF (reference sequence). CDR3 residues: CATSRITRVRETQYF. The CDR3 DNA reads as TGTGCCACCAGCAGAATAACGAGGGTCCGGGAGACCCAGTACTTC.

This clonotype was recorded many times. This chain's CDR3 is CASSHERGTPAYEQYF. Written as DNA, the CDR3 is TGTGCCAGCAGCCATGAGAGGGGGACTCCTGCCTACGAGCAGTACTTC. This chain links TRBV4-2 with TRBJ2-7; the D gene could be TRBD1 or TRBD2 (6 bases each). Between the trimmed V and J ends, which lost 3 bases and 2 bases, there was a span of 17 bases. The CDR3 consists of 16 residues. Germline V lookup: CDR1 LGHNA, CDR2 YNFKEQ.

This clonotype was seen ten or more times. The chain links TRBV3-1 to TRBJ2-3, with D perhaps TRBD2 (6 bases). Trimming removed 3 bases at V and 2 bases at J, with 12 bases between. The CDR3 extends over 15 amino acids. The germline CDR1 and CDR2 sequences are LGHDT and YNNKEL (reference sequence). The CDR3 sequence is CASSHTGVLTDTQYF. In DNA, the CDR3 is TGTGCCAGCAGCCATACGGGAGTCCTCACAGATACGCAGTATTTT.

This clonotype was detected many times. The CDR3 bases are TGTGCCAGCAGCCATCAAGGTTGGACCACAGATACGCAGTATTTT. Translation gives CASSHQGWTTDTQYF. V and J are TRBV5-6 and TRBJ2-3; no reliable D call. Trimming removed 4 bases at V and 2 bases at J, with 14 bases between. The CDR3 is 15 amino acids. Germline CDR1 reads SGHDT; CDR2 reads YYEEEE.

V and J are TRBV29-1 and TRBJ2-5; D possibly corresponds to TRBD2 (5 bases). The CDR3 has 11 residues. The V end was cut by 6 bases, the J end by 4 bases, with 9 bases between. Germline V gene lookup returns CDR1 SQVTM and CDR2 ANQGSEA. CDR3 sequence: CSVRTGETQYF. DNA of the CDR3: TGCAGCGTGCGGACTGGAGAGACCCAGTACTTC.

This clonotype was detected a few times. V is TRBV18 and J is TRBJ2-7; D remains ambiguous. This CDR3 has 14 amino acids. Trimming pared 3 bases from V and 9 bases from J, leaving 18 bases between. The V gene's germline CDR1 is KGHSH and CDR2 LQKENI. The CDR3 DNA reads TGTGCCAGCTCACCCGACACTACCCAATCTTCGCAGTACTTC. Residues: CASSPDTTQSSQYF. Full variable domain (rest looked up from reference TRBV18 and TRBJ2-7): NAGVMQNPRHLVRRRGQEARLRCSPMKGHSHVYWYRQLPEEGLKFMVYLQKENIIDESGMPKERFSAEFPKEGPSILRIQQVVRGDSAAYFCASSPDTTQSSQYFGPGTRLTVT.

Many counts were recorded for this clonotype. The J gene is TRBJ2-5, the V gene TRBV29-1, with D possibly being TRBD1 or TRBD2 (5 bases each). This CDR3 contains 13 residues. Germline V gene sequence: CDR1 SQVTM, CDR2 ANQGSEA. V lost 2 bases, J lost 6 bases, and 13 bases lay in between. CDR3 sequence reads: CSVESRGMKTQYF. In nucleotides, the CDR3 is TGCAGCGTTGAATCCCGGGGCATGAAGACCCAGTACTTC. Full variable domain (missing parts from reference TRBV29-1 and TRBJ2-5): SAVISQKPSRDICQRGTSLTIQCQVDSQVTMMFWYRQQPGQSLTLIATANQGSEATYESGFVIDKFPISRPNLTFSTLTVSNMSPEDSSIYLCSVESRGMKTQYFGPGTRLLVL.

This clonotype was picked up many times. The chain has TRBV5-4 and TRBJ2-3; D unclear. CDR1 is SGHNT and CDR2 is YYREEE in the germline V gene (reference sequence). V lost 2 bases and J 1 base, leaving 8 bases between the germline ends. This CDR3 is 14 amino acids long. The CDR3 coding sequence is TGTGCCAGCAGCTTCCCGGACCGCACAGATACGCAGTATTTT. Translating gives CASSFPDRTDTQYF.

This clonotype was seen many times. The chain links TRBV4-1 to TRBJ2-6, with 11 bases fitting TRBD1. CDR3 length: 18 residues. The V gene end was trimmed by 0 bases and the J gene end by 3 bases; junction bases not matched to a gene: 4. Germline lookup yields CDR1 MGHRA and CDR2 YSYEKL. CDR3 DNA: TGCGCCAGCAGCCAAGATGGACAGGGGGCAGTTGGGGCCAACGTCCTGACTTTC. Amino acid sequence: CASSQDGQGAVGANVLTF.